This T cell receptor beta chain was profiled in a study of blood T cells in healthy people across ages. In germline, CDR1 is LGHDT, CDR2 YNNKEL (reference sequence). CDR3 length: 17 residues. V lost 6 bases to trimming and J lost 3 bases; unmatched junction nucleotides: 7. PCR was performed a second time for about 7 to 12 cycles using a sample-barcoded 5' primer and a J-beta primer mix. Each cDNA molecule, via a template-switch adaptor with 12 random nucleotides, was tagged. TCRdb ran MiXCR on the 5' RACE reads and lists one entry per CDR3 protein. The sample lists over 700,000 distinct CDR3 sequences; less than 70% were seen once.

The chain employs TRBV3-1 and TRBJ2-6; 11 nucleotides align to TRBD1. The source material was blood. This clonotype originated in a man older than 75 in good health. CDR3 DNA: TGTGCCAGCAGTCGTGGACAGGGGGCGCTTGGGGCCAACGTCCTGACTTTC. It codes for CASSRGQGALGANVLTF.